The 8 T cell receptor beta chains presented below share a single source sample, sequenced in a study of blood T cell repertoires in COVID-19. Data came from immunoSEQ multiplex PCR; TCRdb stores just in-frame clones and leaves some out. The sample comprises under 250,000 clones, 83% of which are singletons, and less than 4% rests with the top ten. The sequencing input was PBMCs or T cells enriched from blood (not recorded which). Every receptor here comes from a woman between 40 and 50 years old who had been exposed to COVID-19.

This clone was detected only a few times. J is TRBJ1-1 and V is TRBV11-2; D unclear. Germline V gene lookup returns CDR1 SGHAT and CDR2 FQNNGV. Trimming took 6 bases from V and 4 from J, leaving 12 bases between them. This CDR3 has 13 residues. CDR3 residues: CASSIMRGTEAFF. In DNA form, the CDR3 reads TGTGCCAGCAGTATAATGCGGGGCACTGAAGCTTTCTTT.

The V and J genes are TRBV29-1 and TRBJ1-1; 8 nucleotides align to TRBD1. The CDR3 covers 13 residues. Per the germline V gene, CDR1 is SQVTM and CDR2 is ANQGSEA. The V gene end was trimmed by 7 bases and the J gene end by 0 bases; junction bases not matched to a gene: 4. The CDR3 spells CSAGTGMNTEAFF. The DNA of the CDR3 is TGCAGCGCCGGGACAGGCATGAACACTGAAGCTTTCTTT.

This chain uses TRBV6-1 with TRBJ1-3; perhaps TRBD1 as D (5 bases). Trimming stripped 3 bases from V and 0 bases from J, with 12 bases between. The length of the CDR3 is 16 residues. The germline CDR1 and CDR2 sequences are MNHNS and SASEGT. CDR3 region: CASSDPFGGSGNTIYF. CDR3 nucleotide sequence: TGTGCCAGCAGTGATCCTTTCGGGGGCTCTGGAAACACCATATATTTT.

This clone was seen a few times. V gene TRBV29-1 combines with J gene TRBJ1-1, with D unclear. Trimming pared 4 bases from V and 9 bases from J, leaving 9 bases between. In germline, CDR1 is SQVTM, CDR2 ANQGSEA. This CDR3 has 10 amino acids. Written as DNA, the CDR3 is TGCAGCGTTGTGGCCAAGAAAGCTTTCTTT. It specifies CSVVAKKAFF. The variable domain in full, with the rest retrieved from reference TRBV29-1 and TRBJ1-1, is SAVISQKPSRDICQRGTSLTIQCQVDSQVTMMFWYRQQPGQSLTLIATANQGSEATYESGFVIDKFPISRPNLTFSTLTVSNMSPEDSSIYLCSVVAKKAFFGQGTRLTVV.

This chain uses TRBV7-9 with TRBJ2-7, with a tentative D call TRBD1 (6 bases). This CDR3 comprises 13 residues. Germline V CDR1 and CDR2: SEHNR, FQNEAQ (reference sequence). V dropped 3 bases and J dropped 3 bases, with 9 bases sitting between them. Here the CDR3 DNA reads TGTGCCAGCAGCTTGCCAGGGGACTACGAGCAGTACTTC. It translates to CASSLPGDYEQYF.

The V gene is TRBV9, the J gene TRBJ2-1; unclear D gene. The germline V and J ends were trimmed by 0 bases and 5 bases, with 6 bases remaining between them. Germline V gives CDR1 SGDLS, CDR2 YYNGEE. CDR3 length: 13 residues. Here the CDR3 reads CASSVGADNEQFF. The CDR3 DNA sequence: TGTGCCAGCAGCGTAGGCGCGGACAATGAGCAGTTCTTC.

The CDR3 here is CASSITGMRVSEQYF. The CDR3 DNA sequence: TGTGCCAGCAGCATCACAGGGATGAGGGTCTCCGAGCAGTACTTC. The V and J genes are TRBV7-3 and TRBJ2-7; TRBD1 might be the D (6 bases). This CDR3 comprises 15 residues. Germline assignment: CDR1 SGHTA and CDR2 FQGTGA. Trimming stripped 5 bases from V and 6 bases from J, with 20 bases between. The full variable domain, completed using reference TRBV7-3 and TRBJ2-7, is GAGVSQTPSNKVTEKGKYVELRCDPISGHTALYWYRQSLGQGPEFLIYFQGTGAADDSGLPNDRFFAVRPEGSVSTLKIQRTERGDSAVYLCASSITGMRVSEQYFGPGTRLTVT.

The rearrangement links TRBV11-1 to TRBJ2-7, with 7 bases matching TRBD1. Per the germline V gene, CDR1 is SGHAT and CDR2 is FQDESV (reference sequence). The CDR3 runs 14 residues. V shed 5 bases and J 4 bases; nucleotides not matched to a gene: 8. For the CDR3, the DNA is TGTGCCAGCAGCATGAGACAGGGACCGTACGAGCAGTACTTC. As protein: CASSMRQGPYEQYF.